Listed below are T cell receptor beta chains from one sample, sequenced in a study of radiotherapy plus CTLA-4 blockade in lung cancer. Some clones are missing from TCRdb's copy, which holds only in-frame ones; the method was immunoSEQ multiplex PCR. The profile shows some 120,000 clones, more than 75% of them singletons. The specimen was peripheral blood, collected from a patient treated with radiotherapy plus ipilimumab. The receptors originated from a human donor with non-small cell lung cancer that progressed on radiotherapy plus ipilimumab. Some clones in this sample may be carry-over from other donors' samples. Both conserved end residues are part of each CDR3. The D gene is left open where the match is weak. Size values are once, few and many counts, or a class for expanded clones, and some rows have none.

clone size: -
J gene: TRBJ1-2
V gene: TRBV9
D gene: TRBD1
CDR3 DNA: TGTGCCAGCAGCGCAGGGGGTGACAGGGCCACCGGGGGCTACACCTTC
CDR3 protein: CASSAGGDRATGGYTF

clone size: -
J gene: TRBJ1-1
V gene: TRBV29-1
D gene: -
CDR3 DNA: TGCAGCGTTGCATGGGACACTGAAGCTTTCTTT
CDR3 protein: CSVAWDTEAFF

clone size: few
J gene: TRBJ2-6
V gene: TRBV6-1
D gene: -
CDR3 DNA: TGTGCCAGCAGTGAAAGCGGTTCTGGGGCCAACGTCCTGACTTTC
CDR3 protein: CASSESGSGANVLTF

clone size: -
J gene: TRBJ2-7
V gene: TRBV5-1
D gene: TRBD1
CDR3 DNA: TGCGCCAGCAGCTCAGATCCGGGACAGCCCTACGAGCAGTACTTC
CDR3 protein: CASSSDPGQPYEQYF

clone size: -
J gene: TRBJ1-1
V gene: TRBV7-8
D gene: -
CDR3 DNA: TGTGCCAGCAGCTTAGTACGCGGGGTCACTGAAGCTTTCTTT
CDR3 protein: CASSLVRGVTEAFF

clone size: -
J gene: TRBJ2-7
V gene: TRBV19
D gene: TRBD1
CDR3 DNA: TGTGCCAGTAGGCAACAGGGGGTCGGAGACTACGAGCAGTACTTC
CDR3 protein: CASRQQGVGDYEQYF

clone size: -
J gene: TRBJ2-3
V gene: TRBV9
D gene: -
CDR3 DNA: TGTGCCAGCAGCGGGTCCCACAGAGCCACAGATACGCAGTATTTT
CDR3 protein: CASSGSHRATDTQYF

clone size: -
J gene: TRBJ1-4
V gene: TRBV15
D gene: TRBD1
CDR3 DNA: TGTGCCACCAGCAGAGGGATGACCGGGACAGGGACTGAAAAACTGTTTTTT
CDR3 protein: CATSRGMTGTGTEKLFF

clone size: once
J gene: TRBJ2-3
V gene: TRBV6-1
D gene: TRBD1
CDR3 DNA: TGTGCCAGCAGGGACAGGAGCACAGATACGCAGTATTTT
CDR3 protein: CASRDRSTDTQYF

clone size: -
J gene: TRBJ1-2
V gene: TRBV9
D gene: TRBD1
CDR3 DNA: TGTGCCAGCAGCTCAAGGGGACAGGGGTATGGCTACACCTTC
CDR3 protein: CASSSRGQGYGYTF

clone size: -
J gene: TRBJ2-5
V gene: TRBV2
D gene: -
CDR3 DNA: TGTGCCAGCAGTATCGGACAATTCCAAGAGACCCAGTACTTC
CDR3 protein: CASSIGQFQETQYF

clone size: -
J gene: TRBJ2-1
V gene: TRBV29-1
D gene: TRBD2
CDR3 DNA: TGCAGCGTTGAATTTCTACTAGCGTCCTACAATGAGCAGTTCTTC
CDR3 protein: CSVEFLLASYNEQFF

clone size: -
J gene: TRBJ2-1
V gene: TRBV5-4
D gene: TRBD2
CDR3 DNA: TGTGCCAGCAGCTACGGGGGGGGGTACAATGAGCAGTTCTTC
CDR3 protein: CASSYGGGYNEQFF

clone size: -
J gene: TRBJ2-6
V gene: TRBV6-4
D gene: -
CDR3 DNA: TGTGCCAGCAGTGCACAGATCTCTGGGGCCAACGTCCTGACTTTC
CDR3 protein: CASSAQISGANVLTF

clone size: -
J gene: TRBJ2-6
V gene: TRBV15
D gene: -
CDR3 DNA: TGTGCCACCAGCCGCGGGATCTCGGGGGCCAACGTCCTGACTTTC
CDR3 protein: CATSRGISGANVLTF

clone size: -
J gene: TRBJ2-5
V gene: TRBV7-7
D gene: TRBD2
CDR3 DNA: TGTGCTAGCAGCTTAGCGCAGGGAGGGAGAGAGACCCAGTACTTC
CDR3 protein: CASSLAQGGRETQYF

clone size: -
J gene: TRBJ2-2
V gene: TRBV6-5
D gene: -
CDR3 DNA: TGTGCCAGCAGGCAGGGACGAAACACCGGGGAGCTGTTTTTT
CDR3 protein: CASRQGRNTGELFF

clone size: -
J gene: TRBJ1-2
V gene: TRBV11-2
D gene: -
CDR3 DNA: TGTGCCAGCAGCTTATTCGAGTCAGGGGGCTACACCTTC
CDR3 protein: CASSLFESGGYTF

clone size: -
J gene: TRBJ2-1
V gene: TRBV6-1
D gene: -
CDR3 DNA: TGTGCCAGCAGCGGACAGTTCTACAATGAGCAGTTCTTC
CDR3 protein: CASSGQFYNEQFF

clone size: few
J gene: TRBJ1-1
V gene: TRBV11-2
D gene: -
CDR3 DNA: TGTGCCAGCAGCTTAGGACAGATCCCTGAAGCTTTCTTT
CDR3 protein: CASSLGQIPEAFF

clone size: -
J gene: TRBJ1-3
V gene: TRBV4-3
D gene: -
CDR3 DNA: TGCGCCAGCAGCCAAGAAGGTTCGGGGCAGGGGCCAGACACCATATATTTT
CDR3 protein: CASSQEGSGQGPDTIYF

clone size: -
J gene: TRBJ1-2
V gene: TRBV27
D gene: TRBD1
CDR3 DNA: TGTGCCAGCACCAACCATCCCGGGACAGGGATATATGGCTACACCTTC
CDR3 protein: CASTNHPGTGIYGYTF

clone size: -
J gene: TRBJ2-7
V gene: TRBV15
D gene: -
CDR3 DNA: TGTGCCACCAGCAGAGTGGGCAGGGGAAACGATGGATCCTACGAGCAGTACTTC
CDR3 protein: CATSRVGRGNDGSYEQYF

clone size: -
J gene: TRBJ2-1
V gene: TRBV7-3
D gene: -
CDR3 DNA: TGTGCCAGCAGCTCCGCAGGTTTTAGCTCCTACAATGAGCAGTTCTTC
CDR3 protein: CASSSAGFSSYNEQFF

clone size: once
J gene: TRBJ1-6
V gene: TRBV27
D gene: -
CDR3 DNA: TGTGCCAGCAGTTGGGCAGGACTGGGGGCTCCCCTCCACTTT
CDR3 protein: CASSWAGLGAPLHF

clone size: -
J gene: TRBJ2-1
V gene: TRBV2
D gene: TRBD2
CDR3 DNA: TGTGCCAGCAGTGAAAGACTAGCGGGGGAAAACAATGAGCAGTTCTTC
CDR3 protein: CASSERLAGENNEQFF

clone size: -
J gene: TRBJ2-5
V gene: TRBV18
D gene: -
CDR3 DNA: TGTGCCAGCTCACCCTACGGGGCCGGCGAGACCCAGTACTTC
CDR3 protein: CASSPYGAGETQYF